The table lists the clone carrying this T cell receptor (beta chain) with a few counts. Antigen: not known. TCR beta libraries were prepared from cDNA with unique molecular identifiers. One entry per CDR3 protein, called by TCRdb with MiXCR from the PCR reads. The top ten clones hold around 4.5% of a sample with 740,000 or so distinct CDR3 sequences, 53% of them seen once. This specimen belongs to a study of post-analysis software for immune sequencing data. The germline CDR1 and CDR2 sequences are LGHNA and YNFKEQ. This CDR3 has 18 amino acids. Trimming cost V 0 bases and J 5 bases; bases outside gene matches: 16. Study results and caveats: When patients were compared with controls, five TRBV segments were more frequent, TRBV5-6, TRBV5-1 and TRBV20-1 among them.

The rearrangement uses TRBV4-2 and TRBJ2-7; TRBD1 agrees at 7 bases. The material sequenced was blood. This sequence was found in a girl aged 5 to 17 with multiple sclerosis. CDR3 sequence reads: CASSQDGRWATGIDEQYF. As DNA, the CDR3 is TGTGCCAGCAGCCAAGATGGCCGCTGGGCGACAGGGATTGACGAGCAGTACTTC.